One and the same sample provided the 18 T cell receptor beta chains below, sequenced in a study of human T cells and chemical hapten exposure. Time point: patch test 1, 2 weeks after DPC sensitization. The treatment was: therapeutic diphenylcyclopropenone sensitization with weekly scalp DPC. MiXCR was run by TCRdb on the RACE reads, yielding one entry per CDR3 protein. In the table there are around 380,000 distinct CDR3 sequences, roughly 5% of which are singletons. Sequenced material: whole blood, taken in connection with sensitization to the hapten diphenylcyclopropenone (DPC). These receptors were collected from a woman between 50 and 59 years old with alopecia areata. Some clones in this sample may be carry-over from other donors' samples.

This clonotype was observed at least ten times. J is TRBJ2-3 and V is TRBV10-2; possibly TRBD2 for D (6 bases). Trimming took 8 bases from V and 2 from J, leaving 11 bases between them. This CDR3 region has 13 residues. The germline gives CDR1 WSHSY, CDR2 SAAADI. The CDR3 nucleotides read TGCGCCAGCGGACCGGACTACACAGATACGCAGTATTTT. Its translation: CASGPDYTDTQYF.

This clonotype was found many times. The gene calls are TRBV5-5 and TRBJ1-1; D might be TRBD1 (5 bases). V lost 1 base to trimming and J lost 8 bases, with 12 bases between them. The CDR3 consists of 13 residues. The germline V gene encodes CDR1 SGHKS and CDR2 YYEKEE (reference sequence). The CDR3, as DNA: TGTGCCAGCAGCTTGATGGGAGGGGACGAAGCTTTCTTT. Translation: CASSLMGGDEAFF.

The table lists this clonotype with many counts. The chain uses TRBV20-1 and TRBJ1-6; 10 bases map to TRBD1. The CDR3 has 13 residues. The germline V gene has CDR1 DFQATT and CDR2 SNEGSKA (reference sequence). The V and J ends lost 5 bases and 7 bases, in that order; junction bases with no gene match: 2. The CDR3 spells CSAGTGVNSPLHF. The CDR3 region has the DNA TGCAGTGCTGGGACAGGGGTGAATTCACCCCTCCACTTT.

A few counts support this clonotype. The gene calls are TRBV5-1 and TRBJ1-2, with 8 bases identical to TRBD1. The germline V gene encodes CDR1 SGHRS and CDR2 YFSETQ. J lost 3 bases, V lost 5 bases, and 21 bases had no gene match. The CDR3 spans 19 residues. CDR3 sequence (DNA): TGCGCCAGCAGTCCTCAGCTTCCGGGACAGGACACCCTAGACTATGGCTACACCTTC. It translates to CASSPQLPGQDTLDYGYTF. The whole variable domain, remainder taken from reference TRBV5-1 and TRBJ1-2, is KAGVTQTPRYLIKTRGQQVTLSCSPISGHRSVSWYQQTPGQGLQFLFEYFSETQRNKGNFPGRFSGRQFSNSRSEMNVSTLELGDSALYLCASSPQLPGQDTLDYGYTFGSGTRLTVV.

This clonotype showed up just a few times. The genes are TRBV28 and TRBJ1-6; D remains ambiguous. V was cut by 6 bases and J by 10 bases, with 16 bases left in between. Germline CDR1 MDHEN, CDR2 SYDVKM. The CDR3 runs to 14 residues. The CDR3 is CASSDTPRGSPLHF. The DNA of the CDR3 is TGTGCCAGCAGCGACACCCCCCGGGGATCACCCCTCCACTTT. Together with reference TRBV28 and TRBJ1-6, the CDR3 gives the full variable domain: DVKVTQSSRYLVKRTGEKVFLECVQDMDHENMFWYRQDPGLGLRLIYFSYDVKMKEKGDIPEGYSVSREKKERFSLILESASTNQTSMYLCASSDTPRGSPLHFGNGTRLTVT.

This clonotype was observed many times. The chain couples TRBV29-1 to TRBJ1-1; 7 bases agree with TRBD1. The CDR3 has 14 amino acids. CDR1 SQVTM and CDR2 ANQGSEA come from the germline V gene. The junction had 9 bases not matched to a gene; V was cut back by 7 bases and J by 1 base. CDR3 loop: CSGWTGGENTEAFF. Here the CDR3 DNA reads TGCAGCGGCTGGACAGGAGGGGAGAACACTGAAGCTTTCTTT.

The rearrangement joins TRBV3-1 to TRBJ2-5; maybe TRBD2 (6 bases). This CDR3 contains 15 residues. V lost 6 bases and J lost 2, with 16 bases in between. CDR1 is LGHDT, CDR2 YNNKEL, per germline (reference sequence). The CDR3 reads CASSDDTGLQETQYF. The CDR3 DNA reads as TGTGCCAGCAGTGACGATACGGGACTTCAAGAGACCCAGTACTTC.

This clonotype showed up many times. The V and J genes are TRBV3-1 and TRBJ2-5; D is possibly TRBD2 (5 bases). There are 15 residues in the CDR3. The germline CDR1 and CDR2 sequences are LGHDT and YNNKEL (reference sequence). The V end lost 4 bases, the J end lost 0 bases, and 12 bases lay between the germline ends. The CDR3 protein is CASSRGAAYQETQYF. The DNA of the CDR3 is TGTGCCAGCAGCCGAGGAGCGGCGTACCAAGAGACCCAGTACTTC.

This clonotype has ten or more counts. V gene TRBV5-1 combines with J gene TRBJ1-4, with D maybe TRBD1 (5 bases). From germline, CDR1 is SGHRS and CDR2 YFSETQ. With 0 bases removed from V and 3 bases from J, the gap between germline ends came to 9 bases. The CDR3 contains 15 residues. Written as DNA, the CDR3 is TGCGCCAGCAGCTTGGGGGGGACGGCTAATGAAAAACTGTTTTTT. Translation gives CASSLGGTANEKLFF.

This clonotype was seen more than once but under ten times. J is TRBJ2-7 and V is TRBV3-1, with D hard to call. This CDR3 is 11 amino acids long. The germline CDR1 and CDR2 sequences are LGHDT and YNNKEL (reference sequence). Trimming pared 3 bases from V and 3 bases from J, leaving 3 bases between. CDR3 in amino acids: CASSHIYEQYF. CDR3 nucleotides: TGTGCCAGCAGCCATATCTACGAGCAGTACTTC.

This clonotype was counted at least ten times. J is TRBJ1-1 and V is TRBV11-3; D unresolved. The germline V gene encodes CDR1 SGHNT and CDR2 YENEEA. V was pared by 0 bases and J by 5 bases, with 7 bases between. The CDR3 sequence is 13 residues long. As DNA, the CDR3 is TGTGCCAGCAGCTTAGAGTCGGGGACTGAAGCTTTCTTT. This encodes CASSLESGTEAFF.

In nucleotides, the CDR3 is TGTGCCAGCTCACAGGACAGATCCTACGAGCAGTACTTC. Translated, it gives CASSQDRSYEQYF. The chain recombines TRBV18 with TRBJ2-7; TRBD1 might be the D (6 bases). Germline V gene data show CDR1 as KGHSH and CDR2 as LQKENI. Trimming left V 4 bases short and J 1 base short, with 8 bases between. The CDR3 contains 13 residues.

The chain combines TRBV28 with TRBJ1-1, with a tentative D call TRBD1 (5 bases). V was trimmed by 5 bases and J by 5 bases, leaving 21 bases between them. The CDR3 extends over 16 amino acids. CDR1 is MDHEN and CDR2 is SYDVKM in the germline V gene. As DNA, the CDR3 is TGTGCCAGCAGTCCGAGACAGACACCTTGGGGAACTGAAGCTTTCTTT. Its translation: CASSPRQTPWGTEAFF.

V is TRBV21-1 and J is TRBJ2-3; the table names TRBD2, a call not compared with the DNA. TRBV21-1 is a pseudogene segment. The CDR3 is made up of 16 amino acids. CDR3 nucleotide sequence: TGTGCCAGCAGCCAGAGGCAAGAAGGGCACCCAGATACGCAGTATTTT. Translated: CASSQRQEGHPDTQYF.

Many counts were recorded for this clonotype. This chain joins TRBV29-1 and TRBJ1-1; D uncertain. Between the trimmed V and J ends, which lost 4 bases and 2 bases, there was a span of 8 bases. The CDR3 contains 12 residues. CDR1 SQVTM and CDR2 ANQGSEA come from the germline V gene. This CDR3 is CSVVQANTEAFF. The CDR3 DNA reads as TGCAGCGTTGTGCAGGCCAACACTGAAGCTTTCTTT.

This clonotype was found many times. The rearrangement uses TRBV6-2 or TRBV6-3 and TRBJ2-1; D might be TRBD2 (6 bases). The V gene lost 6 bases and the J gene lost 2 bases, with 14 bases spanning the gap. The germline gives CDR1 MNHEY, CDR2 SVGEGT. The CDR3 spans 15 residues. The CDR3 loop is CASRPLAPTYNEQFF. As DNA, the CDR3 is TGTGCCAGCAGACCTCTAGCGCCCACCTACAATGAGCAGTTCTTC.

This clonotype was observed many times. The chain couples TRBV20-1 to TRBJ2-4, with D uncertain. Germline assignment: CDR1 DFQATT and CDR2 SNEGSKA (reference sequence). V was pared by 6 bases and J by 2 bases, with 17 bases between. CDR3 length: 15 amino acids. This CDR3 reads CSAPIASLTKNIQYF. DNA of the CDR3: TGCAGTGCACCTATTGCCTCCCTAACCAAAAACATTCAGTACTTC.

This clonotype appeared a few times. This chain links TRBV12-5 with TRBJ2-2, with 11 bases identical to TRBD2. Germline V CDR1 and CDR2: LGHNT, FRNRAP. V gave up 2 bases and J gave up 1 base; unmatched junction bases: 0. The CDR3 length is 16 residues. The CDR3 coding sequence is TGTGCTAGTGGTTTGACTAGCGGGAGGAACACCGGGGAGCTGTTTTTT. It yields the protein CASGLTSGRNTGELFF.